This T cell receptor beta chain was sequenced in a study of shared clonotypes between healthy human individuals. The wider study: Every donor yielded three CD4 naive, three CD4 memory, two CD8 naive and one CD8 memory plate. Findings and caveats of the study: Apart from blood, nothing was sampled; tissue repertoires likely differ.

The CD4+ fraction was divided into a CD45RA+ naive subset and a CD45RA-negative memory subset. The sample holds many counts of this clone. Its antigen is as yet unknown. The CDR3 sequence is 14 residues long. Germline CDR1 is SGHDN and CDR2 is FVKESK. Trimming took 4 bases from V and 2 from J; bases not matched to a gene: 4. Sequenced by immunoSEQ multiplex PCR; TCRdb stores in-frame clones only, minus some. The data hold some 300,000 clones, with about 70% observed a single time. The rearrangement uses TRBV14 and TRBJ1-1; 7 bases fit TRBD1. This receptor was taken from a young man in good health. The material sequenced was memory CD4+ T cells sorted from blood. As to subset: CD45RA-negative fraction. The DNA for the CDR3 is TGTGCCAGCAGCCTGGGGACAGCCAACACTGAAGCTTTCTTT. This codes for CASSLGTANTEAFF.